This TCR beta chain was documented in a study of T cells after yellow fever vaccination. Study context: Libraries from low-cell-number fractions were prepared with the SMART-Seq v4 Ultra Low Input RNA kit.

A few counts support this clonotype. Its antigen is undetermined. Study conclusions and caveats: Primary-vaccination clones mostly resurfaced post-booster (96% CD4, roughly 87% CD8). The presence of abundant clonotypes contaminating from the bulk population was possible in FACS-sorted repertoires.

In making TCR cDNA, 5'RACE template switching added a universal primer site and UMIs to it. MiXCR was run by TCRdb on the 5' RACE reads, yielding one entry per CDR3 protein. The data contain 150,000 or so distinct CDR3 sequences, approximately 9.7% of them seen just once; the ten biggest clones take up approximately 39%. V shed 8 bases and J shed 5 bases, with 15 bases lying between them. CDR1 MNHEY and CDR2 SVGEGT come from the germline V gene. The CDR3 length is 13 residues. The origin of this receptor is a man between 18 and 35 years old who received the YFV17D yellow fever vaccine. The chain employs TRBV6-2 or TRBV6-3 and TRBJ1-1; D is ambiguous. Sample: CD8+ T cells sorted from PBMCs, taken 45 days after the yellow fever booster vaccination. CDR3 in amino acids: CASGRSGKTEAFF. CDR3 DNA: TGTGCCAGCGGCCGATCCGGGAAGACTGAAGCTTTCTTT.